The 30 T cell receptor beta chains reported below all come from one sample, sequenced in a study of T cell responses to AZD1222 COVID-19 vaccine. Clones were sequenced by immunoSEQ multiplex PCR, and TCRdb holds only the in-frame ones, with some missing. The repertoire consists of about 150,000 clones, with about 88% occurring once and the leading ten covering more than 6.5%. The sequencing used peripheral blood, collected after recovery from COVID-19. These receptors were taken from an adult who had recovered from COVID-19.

CDR3 loop: CASSLFSTPADTQYF. CDR3 sequence (DNA): TGTGCCAGCAGCTTATTTTCCACACCGGCAGATACGCAGTATTTT. The gene calls are TRBV11-3 and TRBJ2-3; D is unclear. The germline V gene has CDR1 SGHNT and CDR2 YENEEA. This CDR3 has 15 residues. Deletions cut 2 bases from V and 4 bases from J, with 13 bases between.

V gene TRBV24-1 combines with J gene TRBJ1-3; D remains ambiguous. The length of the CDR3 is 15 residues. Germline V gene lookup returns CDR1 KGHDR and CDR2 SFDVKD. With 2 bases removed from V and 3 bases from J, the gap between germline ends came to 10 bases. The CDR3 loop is CATSDSAGFGNTIYF. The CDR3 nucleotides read TGTGCCACCAGTGATTCCGCGGGTTTTGGAAACACCATATATTTT.

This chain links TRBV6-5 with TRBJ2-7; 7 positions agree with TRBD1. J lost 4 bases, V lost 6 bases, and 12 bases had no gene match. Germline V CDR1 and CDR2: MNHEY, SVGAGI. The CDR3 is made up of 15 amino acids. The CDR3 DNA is TGTGCCAGCAGGCCGGACAGGTTAGGGCTTTACGAGCAGTACTTC. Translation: CASRPDRLGLYEQYF.

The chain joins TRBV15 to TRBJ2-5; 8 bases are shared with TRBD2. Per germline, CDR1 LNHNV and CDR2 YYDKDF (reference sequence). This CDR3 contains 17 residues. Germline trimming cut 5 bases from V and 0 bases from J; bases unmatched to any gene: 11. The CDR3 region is CATSPRDPSGYQETQYF. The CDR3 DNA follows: TGTGCCACCAGCCCAAGGGACCCTAGCGGGTACCAAGAGACCCAGTACTTC.

CDR3 DNA sequence: TGTGCCAGCAGTCGGGGGTCCTACAATGAGCAGTTCTTC. Translating it yields CASSRGSYNEQFF. The genes are TRBV7-3 and TRBJ2-1, with a weak D call TRBD2 (6 bases). The CDR3 sequence is 13 residues long. The germline gives CDR1 SGHTA, CDR2 FQGTGA. Trimming stripped 6 bases from V and 1 base from J, with 7 bases between. Full variable domain (rest looked up from reference TRBV7-3 and TRBJ2-1): GAGVSQTPSNKVTEKGKYVELRCDPISGHTALYWYRQSLGQGPEFLIYFQGTGAADDSGLPNDRFFAVRPEGSVSTLKIQRTERGDSAVYLCASSRGSYNEQFFGPGTRLTVL.

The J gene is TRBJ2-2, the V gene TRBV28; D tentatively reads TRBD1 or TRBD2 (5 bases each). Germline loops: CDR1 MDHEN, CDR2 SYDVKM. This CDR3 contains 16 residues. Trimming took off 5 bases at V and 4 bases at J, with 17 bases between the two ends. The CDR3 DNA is TGTGCCAGCAGTCCTCATTACGGGGACCGCACCGGGGAGCTGTTTTTT. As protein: CASSPHYGDRTGELFF.

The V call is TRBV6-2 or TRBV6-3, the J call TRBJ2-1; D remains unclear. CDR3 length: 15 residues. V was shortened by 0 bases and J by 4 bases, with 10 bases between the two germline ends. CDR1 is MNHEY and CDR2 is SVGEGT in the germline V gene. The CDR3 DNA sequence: TGTGCCAGCAGTTACTCGCCGATAGGTTACAATGAGCAGTTCTTC. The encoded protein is CASSYSPIGYNEQFF.

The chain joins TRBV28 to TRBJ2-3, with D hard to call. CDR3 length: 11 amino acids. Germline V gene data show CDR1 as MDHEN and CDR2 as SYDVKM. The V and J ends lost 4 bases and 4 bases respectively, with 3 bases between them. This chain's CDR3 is CASSSADTQYF. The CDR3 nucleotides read TGTGCCAGCAGTTCGGCAGATACGCAGTATTTT.

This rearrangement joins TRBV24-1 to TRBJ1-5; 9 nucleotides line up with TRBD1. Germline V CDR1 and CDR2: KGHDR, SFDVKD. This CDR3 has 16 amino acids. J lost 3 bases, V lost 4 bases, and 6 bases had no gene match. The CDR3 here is CATSDSTGGVNQPQHF. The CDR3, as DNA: TGTGCCACCAGTGACTCGACAGGGGGGGTCAATCAGCCCCAGCATTTT.

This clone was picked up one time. CDR3 DNA: TGTGCCAGCAGAGCCACGGACAGGGTTAGGGATCAGCCCCAGCATTTT. It encodes CASRATDRVRDQPQHF. The J gene is TRBJ1-5, the V gene TRBV2, with TRBD1 matching 8 bases. CDR1 and CDR2 (germline): SNHLY, FYNNEI. Trimming removed 6 bases from V and 5 bases from J; junction bases left unmatched: 12. This CDR3 has 16 residues.

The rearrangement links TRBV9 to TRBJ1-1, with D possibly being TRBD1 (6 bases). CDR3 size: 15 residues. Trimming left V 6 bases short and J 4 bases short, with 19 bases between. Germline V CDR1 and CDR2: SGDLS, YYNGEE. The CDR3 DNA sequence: TGTGCCAGCACCAAGGGGGGGCCCCCCGGCACTGAAGCTTTCTTT. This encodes CASTKGGPPGTEAFF.

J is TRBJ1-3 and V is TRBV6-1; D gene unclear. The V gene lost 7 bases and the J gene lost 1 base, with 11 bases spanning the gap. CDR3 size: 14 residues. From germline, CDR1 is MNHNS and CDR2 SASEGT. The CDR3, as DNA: TGTGCCAGCAACCTACGAGCATCTGGAAACACCATATATTTT. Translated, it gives CASNLRASGNTIYF.

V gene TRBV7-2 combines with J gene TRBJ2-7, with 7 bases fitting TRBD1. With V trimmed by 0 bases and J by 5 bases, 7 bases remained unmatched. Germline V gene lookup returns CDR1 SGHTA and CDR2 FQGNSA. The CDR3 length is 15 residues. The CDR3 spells CASSLALTGKNEQYF. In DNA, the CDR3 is TGTGCCAGCAGCTTAGCGTTGACAGGGAAGAACGAGCAGTACTTC.

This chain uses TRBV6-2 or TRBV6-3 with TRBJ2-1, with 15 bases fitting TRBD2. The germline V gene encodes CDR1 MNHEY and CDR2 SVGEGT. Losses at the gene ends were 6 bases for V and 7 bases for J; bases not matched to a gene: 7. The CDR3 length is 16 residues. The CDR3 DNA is TGTGCCAGCAGCCTGGGACTAGCGGGAGGATTAAATGAGCAGTTCTTC. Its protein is CASSLGLAGGLNEQFF.

The CDR3 DNA sequence: TGTGCCAGCAGCCAAGATGGAACAGGGGGAGAGACCCAGTACTTC. It codes for CASSQDGTGGETQYF. The chain is built from TRBV3-1 (or the pseudogene TRBV3-2) and TRBJ2-5, with 8 bases matching TRBD1. Germline CDR1 is LGHDT and CDR2 is YNNKEL (reference sequence). With 0 bases clipped from V and 4 bases from J, the junction kept 4 bases outside the gene matches. The CDR3 has 15 amino acids.

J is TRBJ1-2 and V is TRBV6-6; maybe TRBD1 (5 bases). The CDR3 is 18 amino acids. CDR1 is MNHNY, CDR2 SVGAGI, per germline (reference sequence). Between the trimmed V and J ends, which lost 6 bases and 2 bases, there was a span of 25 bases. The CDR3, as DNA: TGTGCCAGCAGGCGAACTCTGCCCCTCGACAGCGAAAACTATGGCTACACCTTC. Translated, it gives CASRRTLPLDSENYGYTF.

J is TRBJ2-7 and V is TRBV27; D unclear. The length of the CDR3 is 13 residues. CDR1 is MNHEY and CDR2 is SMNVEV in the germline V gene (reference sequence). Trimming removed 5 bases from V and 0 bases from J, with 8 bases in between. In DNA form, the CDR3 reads TGTGCCAGCAGTGGATCGGTCTCCTACGAGCAGTACTTC. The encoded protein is CASSGSVSYEQYF.

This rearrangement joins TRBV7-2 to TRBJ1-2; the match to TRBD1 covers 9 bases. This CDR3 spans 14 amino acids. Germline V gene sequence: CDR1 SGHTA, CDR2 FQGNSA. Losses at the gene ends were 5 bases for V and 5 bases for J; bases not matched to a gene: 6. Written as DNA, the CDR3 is TGTGCCAGCAGCCCAGTGGGACAGGGATATGGCTACACCTTC. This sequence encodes CASSPVGQGYGYTF. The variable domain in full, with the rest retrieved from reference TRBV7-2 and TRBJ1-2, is GAGVSQSPSNKVTEKGKDVELRCDPISGHTALYWYRQSLGQGLEFLIYFQGNSAPDKSGLPSDRFSAERTGGSVSTLTIQRTQQEDSAVYLCASSPVGQGYGYTFGSGTRLTVV.

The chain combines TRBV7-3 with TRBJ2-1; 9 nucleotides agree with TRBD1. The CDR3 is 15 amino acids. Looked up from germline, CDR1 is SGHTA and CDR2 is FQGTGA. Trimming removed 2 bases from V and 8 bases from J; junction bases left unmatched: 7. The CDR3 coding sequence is TGTGCCAGCAGCTTACTACAGGGGGCATTTTATGAGCAGTTCTTC. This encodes CASSLLQGAFYEQFF. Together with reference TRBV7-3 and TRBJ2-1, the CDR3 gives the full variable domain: GAGVSQTPSNKVTEKGKYVELRCDPISGHTALYWYRQSLGQGPEFLIYFQGTGAADDSGLPNDRFFAVRPEGSVSTLKIQRTERGDSAVYLCASSLLQGAFYEQFFGPGTRLTVL.

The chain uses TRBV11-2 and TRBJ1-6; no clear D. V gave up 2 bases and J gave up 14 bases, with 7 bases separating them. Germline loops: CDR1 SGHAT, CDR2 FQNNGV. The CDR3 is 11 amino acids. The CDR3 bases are TGTGCCAGCAGCTTAAGCGGAACCCTCCACTTT. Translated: CASSLSGTLHF.

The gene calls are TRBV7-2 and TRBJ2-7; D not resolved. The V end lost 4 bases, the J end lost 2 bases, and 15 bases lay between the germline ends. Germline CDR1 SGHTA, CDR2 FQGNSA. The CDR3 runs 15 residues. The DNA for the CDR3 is TGTGCCAGCAGCTCCAATAACATGCCAGCCTACGAGCAGTACTTC. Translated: CASSSNNMPAYEQYF.

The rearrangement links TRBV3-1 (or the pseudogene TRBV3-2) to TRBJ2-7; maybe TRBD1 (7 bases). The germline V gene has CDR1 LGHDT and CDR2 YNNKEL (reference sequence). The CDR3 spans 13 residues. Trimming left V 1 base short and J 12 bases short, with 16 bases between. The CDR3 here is CASSQGFRGDSYF. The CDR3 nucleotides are TGTGCCAGCAGCCAAGGTTTCAGGGGGGATTCGTACTTC.

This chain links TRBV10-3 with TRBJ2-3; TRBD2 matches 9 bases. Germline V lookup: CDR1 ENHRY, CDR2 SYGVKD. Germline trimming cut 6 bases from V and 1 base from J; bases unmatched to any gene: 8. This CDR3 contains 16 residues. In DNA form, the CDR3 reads TGTGCCATCAGGGGGGGACGGACTAGCGGCACAGATACGCAGTATTTT. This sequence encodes CAIRGGRTSGTDTQYF.

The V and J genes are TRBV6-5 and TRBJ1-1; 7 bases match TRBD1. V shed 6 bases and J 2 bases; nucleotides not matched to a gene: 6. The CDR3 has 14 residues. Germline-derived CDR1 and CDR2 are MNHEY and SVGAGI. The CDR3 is CASRAQGGNTEAFF. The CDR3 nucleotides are TGTGCCAGCAGGGCCCAGGGGGGTAACACTGAAGCTTTCTTT.

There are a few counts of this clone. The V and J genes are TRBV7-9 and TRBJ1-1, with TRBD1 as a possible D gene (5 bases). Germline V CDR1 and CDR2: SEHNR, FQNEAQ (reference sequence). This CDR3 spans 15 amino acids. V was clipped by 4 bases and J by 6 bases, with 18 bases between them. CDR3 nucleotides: TGTGCCAGCAGCTCCCGGGACTCCTACGGGGCTGAAGCTTTCTTT. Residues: CASSSRDSYGAEAFF.

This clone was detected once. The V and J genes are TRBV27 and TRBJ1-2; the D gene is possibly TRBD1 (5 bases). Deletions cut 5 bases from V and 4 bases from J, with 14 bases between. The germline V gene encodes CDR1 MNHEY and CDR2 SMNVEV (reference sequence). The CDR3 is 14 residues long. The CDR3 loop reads CASSPTGRIYGYTF. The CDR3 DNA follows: TGTGCCAGCAGTCCAACGGGGCGGATCTATGGCTACACCTTC.

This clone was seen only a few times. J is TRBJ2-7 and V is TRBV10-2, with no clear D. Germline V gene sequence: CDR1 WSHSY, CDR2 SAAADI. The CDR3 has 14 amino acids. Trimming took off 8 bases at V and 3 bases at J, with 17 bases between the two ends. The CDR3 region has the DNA TGCGCCAGCGTGCGCCAGACTTCTAGCTACGAGCAGTACTTC. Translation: CASVRQTSSYEQYF.

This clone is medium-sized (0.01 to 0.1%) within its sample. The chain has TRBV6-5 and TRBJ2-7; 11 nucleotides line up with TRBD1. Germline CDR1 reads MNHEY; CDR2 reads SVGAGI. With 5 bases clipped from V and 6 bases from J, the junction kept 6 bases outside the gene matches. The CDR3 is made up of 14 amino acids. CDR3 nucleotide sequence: TGTGCCAGCAGTCTCAACGGACAGGGGGCCGAGCAGTACTTC. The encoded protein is CASSLNGQGAEQYF.

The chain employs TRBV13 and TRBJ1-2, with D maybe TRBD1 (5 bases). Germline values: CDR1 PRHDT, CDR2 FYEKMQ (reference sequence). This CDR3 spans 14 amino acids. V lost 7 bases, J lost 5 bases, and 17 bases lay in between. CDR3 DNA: TGTGCCAGCAAGATGGGCGAGAGGGGTTATGGCTACACCTTC. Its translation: CASKMGERGYGYTF.

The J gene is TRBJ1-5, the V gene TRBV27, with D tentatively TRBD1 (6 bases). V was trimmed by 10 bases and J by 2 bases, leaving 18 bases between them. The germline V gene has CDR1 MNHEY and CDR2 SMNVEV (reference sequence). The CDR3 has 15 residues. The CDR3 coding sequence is TGTGCCACCAGGTTCAGGGGAGGAGGCAATCAGCCCCAGCATTTT. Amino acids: CATRFRGGGNQPQHF.